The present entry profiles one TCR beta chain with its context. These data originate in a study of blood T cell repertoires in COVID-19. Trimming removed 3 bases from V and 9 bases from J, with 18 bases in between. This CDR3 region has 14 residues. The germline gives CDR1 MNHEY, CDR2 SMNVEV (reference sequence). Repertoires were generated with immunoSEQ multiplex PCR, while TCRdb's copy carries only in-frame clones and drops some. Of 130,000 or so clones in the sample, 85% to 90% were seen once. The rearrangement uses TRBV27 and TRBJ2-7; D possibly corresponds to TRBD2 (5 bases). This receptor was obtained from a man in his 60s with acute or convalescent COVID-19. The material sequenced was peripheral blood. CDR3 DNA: TGTGCCAGCAGTTTGGGAGCGGATTACCTACCGCAGTACTTC. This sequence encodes CASSLGADYLPQYF.